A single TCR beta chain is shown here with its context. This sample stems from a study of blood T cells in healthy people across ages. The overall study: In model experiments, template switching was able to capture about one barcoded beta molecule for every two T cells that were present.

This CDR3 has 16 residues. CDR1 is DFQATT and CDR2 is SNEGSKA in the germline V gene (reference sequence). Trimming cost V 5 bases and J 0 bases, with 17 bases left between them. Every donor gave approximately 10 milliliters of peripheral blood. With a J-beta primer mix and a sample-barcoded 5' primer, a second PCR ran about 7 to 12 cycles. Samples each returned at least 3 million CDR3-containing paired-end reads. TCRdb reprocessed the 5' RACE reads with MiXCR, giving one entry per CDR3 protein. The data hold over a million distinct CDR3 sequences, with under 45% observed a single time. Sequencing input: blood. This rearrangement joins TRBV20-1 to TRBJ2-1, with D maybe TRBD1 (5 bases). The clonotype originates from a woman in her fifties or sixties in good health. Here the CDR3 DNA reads TGCAGTGCTCTGGACCTCCGACAGAGCTCCTACAATGAGCAGTTCTTC. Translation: CSALDLRQSSYNEQFF.